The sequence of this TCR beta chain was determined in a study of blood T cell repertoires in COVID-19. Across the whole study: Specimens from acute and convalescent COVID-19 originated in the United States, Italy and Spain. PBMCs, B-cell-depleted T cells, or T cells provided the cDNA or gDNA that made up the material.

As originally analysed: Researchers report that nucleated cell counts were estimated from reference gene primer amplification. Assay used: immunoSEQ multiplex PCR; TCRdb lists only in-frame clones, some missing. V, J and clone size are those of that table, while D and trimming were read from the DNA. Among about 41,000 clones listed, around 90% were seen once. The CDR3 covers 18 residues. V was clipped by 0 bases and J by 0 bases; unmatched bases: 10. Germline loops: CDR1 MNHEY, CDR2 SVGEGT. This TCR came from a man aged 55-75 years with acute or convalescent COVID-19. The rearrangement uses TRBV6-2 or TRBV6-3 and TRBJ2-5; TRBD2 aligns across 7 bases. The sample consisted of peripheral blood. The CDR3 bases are TGTGCCAGCAGTTACTCCCCGGGGGGTGCGAGGTACCAAGAGACCCAGTACTTC. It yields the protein CASSYSPGGARYQETQYF.